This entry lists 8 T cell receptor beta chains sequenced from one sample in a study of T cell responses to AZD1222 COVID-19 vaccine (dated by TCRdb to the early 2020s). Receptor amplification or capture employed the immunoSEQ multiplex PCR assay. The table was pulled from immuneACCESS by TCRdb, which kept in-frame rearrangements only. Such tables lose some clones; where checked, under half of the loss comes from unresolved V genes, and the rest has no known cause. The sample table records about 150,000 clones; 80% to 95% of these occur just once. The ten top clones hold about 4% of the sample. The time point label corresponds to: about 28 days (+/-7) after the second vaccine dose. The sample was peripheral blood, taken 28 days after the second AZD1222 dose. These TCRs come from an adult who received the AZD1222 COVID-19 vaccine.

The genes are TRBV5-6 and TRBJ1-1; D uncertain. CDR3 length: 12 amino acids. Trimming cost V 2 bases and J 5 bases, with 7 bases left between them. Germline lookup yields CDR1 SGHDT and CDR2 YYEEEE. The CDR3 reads CASSFERTEAFF. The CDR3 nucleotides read TGTGCCAGCAGCTTCGAAAGGACTGAAGCTTTCTTT.

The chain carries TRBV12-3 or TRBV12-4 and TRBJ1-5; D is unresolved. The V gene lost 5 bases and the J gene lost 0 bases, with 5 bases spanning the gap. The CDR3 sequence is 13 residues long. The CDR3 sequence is CASSDNSNQPQHF. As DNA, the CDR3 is TGTGCCAGCAGTGACAATAGCAATCAGCCCCAGCATTTT.

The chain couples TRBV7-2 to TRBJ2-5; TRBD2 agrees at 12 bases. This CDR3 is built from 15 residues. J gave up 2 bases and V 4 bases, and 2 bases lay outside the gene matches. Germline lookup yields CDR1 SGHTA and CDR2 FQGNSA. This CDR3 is CASSWGTSGQETQYF. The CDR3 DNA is TGTGCCAGCAGCTGGGGGACTAGCGGGCAAGAGACCCAGTACTTC.

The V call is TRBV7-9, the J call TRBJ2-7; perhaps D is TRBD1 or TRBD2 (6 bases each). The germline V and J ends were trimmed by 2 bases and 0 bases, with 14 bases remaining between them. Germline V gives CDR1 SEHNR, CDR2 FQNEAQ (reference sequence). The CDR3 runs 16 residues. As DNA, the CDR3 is TGTGCCAGCAGCTTAAATCGGGGGCTCAGCTCCTACGAGCAGTACTTC. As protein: CASSLNRGLSSYEQYF.

This CDR3 is CASSQQGNYGYTF. The CDR3 DNA follows: TGTGCCAGCAGCCAACAGGGGAACTATGGCTACACCTTC. The V call is TRBV16, the J call TRBJ1-2, with D possibly matching TRBD1 (6 bases). V was clipped by 2 bases and J by 2 bases, with 6 bases between them. The CDR3 extends over 13 amino acids. CDR1 and CDR2 from the germline V gene are KGHSY and FQNENV. The entire variable domain, with the rest obtained from reference TRBV16 and TRBJ1-2, is as follows: GEEVAQTPKHLVRGEGQKAKLYCAPIKGHSYVFWYQQVLKNEFKFLISFQNENVFDETGMPKERFSAKCLPNSPCSLEIQATKLEDSAVYFCASSQQGNYGYTFGSGTRLTVV.

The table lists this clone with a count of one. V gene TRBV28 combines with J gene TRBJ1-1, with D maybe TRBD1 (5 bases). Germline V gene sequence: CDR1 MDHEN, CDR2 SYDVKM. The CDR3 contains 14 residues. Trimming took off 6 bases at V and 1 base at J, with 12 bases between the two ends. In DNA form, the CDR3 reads TGTGCCAGCAGCCTTGGACACTCGAACACTGAAGCTTTCTTT. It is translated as CASSLGHSNTEAFF.

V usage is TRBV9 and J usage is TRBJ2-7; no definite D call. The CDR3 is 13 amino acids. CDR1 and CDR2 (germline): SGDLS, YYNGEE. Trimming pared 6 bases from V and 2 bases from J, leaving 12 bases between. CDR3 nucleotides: TGTGCCAGCAACACGGACGGAACCTACGAGCAGTACTTC. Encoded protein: CASNTDGTYEQYF.

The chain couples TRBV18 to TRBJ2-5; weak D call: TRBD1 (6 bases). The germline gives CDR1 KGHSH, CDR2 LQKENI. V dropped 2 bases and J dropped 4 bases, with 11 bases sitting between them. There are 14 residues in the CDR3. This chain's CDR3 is CASSPSGAGETQYF. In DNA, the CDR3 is TGTGCCAGCTCACCATCAGGGGCGGGAGAGACCCAGTACTTC. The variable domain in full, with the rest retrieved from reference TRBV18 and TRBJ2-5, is NAGVMQNPRHLVRRRGQEARLRCSPMKGHSHVYWYRQLPEEGLKFMVYLQKENIIDESGMPKERFSAEFPKEGPSILRIQQVVRGDSAAYFCASSPSGAGETQYFGPGTRLLVL.